The clone carrying this T cell receptor beta chain was observed a single time. This table comes from immunoSEQ multiplex PCR, and its TCRdb copy is limited to in-frame clones, with some not included. The sample yields 150,000 to 200,000 clones, more than 90% seen once. The CDR3 has 15 residues. With 1 base removed from V and 2 bases from J, the gap between germline ends came to 10 bases. CDR1 is SGHDT and CDR2 is YYEEEE in the germline V gene. This entry comes from a study of control samples from healthy donors and cancer patients. The chain couples TRBV5-6 to TRBJ1-5, with D perhaps TRBD1 (5 bases). This sequence originates from a man aged 30 to 39 in good health. Sequenced sample: blood. Here the CDR3 reads CASSLWGEGNQPQHF. CDR3 sequence (DNA): TGTGCCAGCAGCTTGTGGGGGGAGGGCAATCAGCCCCAGCATTTT.